There are a few counts of the clone carrying this T cell receptor beta chain. Its target is unknown. The V gene end was trimmed by 5 bases and the J gene end by 5 bases; junction bases not matched to a gene: 16. CDR1 GTSNPN and CDR2 SVGIG come from the germline V gene (reference sequence). This CDR3 is built from 17 residues. A single heparinised draw of approximately 100 mL on average was taken per donor. Expressed TCRB transcripts were sequenced because the entire RNA isolate underwent reverse transcription. Sequencing was performed with immunoSEQ multiplex PCR; in TCRdb, only in-frame clones are kept and a portion is missing. This sample carries roughly 180,000 clones, 7.8% of them seen once, and the ten largest clones take about 0.95%. The record originates from a study of beta chain features in type 1 diabetes. Study in general: Healthy donors resembled patients in age, gender and cell yields.

General study results and limits: Compared with healthy donors, patients appeared to share more similar naive, central memory and regulatory TCRB repertoires. Shorter TCRB CDR3s, moderately but significantly so, were found in Type 1 diabetes patients in all four CD4+ subsets.

The TCR comes from a woman between 40 and 55 years old with type 1 diabetes. Sequenced material: central memory CD4+ T cells from blood. The chain combines TRBV30 with TRBJ2-5; TRBD2 aligns across 11 bases. The CDR3 sequence is CAWGRLAGGPGQETQYF. Written as DNA, the CDR3 is TGTGCCTGGGGAAGATTAGCGGGAGGGCCCGGTCAGGAGACCCAGTACTTC.